This is a list of T cell receptor beta chains from one sample in a study of CD8 T cells in ankylosing spondylitis. A single record per CDR3 protein comes from TCRdb applying MiXCR to the 5' RACE reads. The sample contains about 540,000 distinct CDR3 sequences, 9.5% to 15% of which appear only once. Material for sequencing was blood, either unsorted or a sorted T cell fraction (not recorded which). Receptors were obtained from a male donor with ankylosing spondylitis. CDR3s include the opening cysteine and the closing phenylalanine or tryptophan. A D gene is named only where the DNA matches it firmly. Only some rows state a clone size, as once, few, many or a class for expanded clones.

.,many,TRBV7-9,TRBJ2-3,CASSFSGATDTQYF,TGTGCCAGCAGCTTCTCTGGGGCCACAGATACGCAGTATTTT
.,many,TRBV5-1,TRBJ2-3,CASSFSPTDTQYF,TGCGCCAGCAGCTTTTCTCCCACAGATACGCAGTATTTT
.,few,TRBV3-1,TRBJ2-3,CASSHTALANTQYF,TGTGCCAGCAGCCACACAGCCCTAGCAAATACGCAGTATTTT
TRBD1,.,TRBV7-6,TRBJ1-5,CASSRVGQAQPQHF,TGTGCCAGCAGCCGGGTCGGACAGGCTCAGCCCCAGCATTTT
TRBD2,.,TRBV6-2/TRBV6-3,TRBJ2-5,CASRQTSGRFQETQYF,TGTGCCAGCAGACAGACTAGCGGGAGGTTTCAAGAGACCCAGTACTTC
.,.,TRBV7-2,TRBJ2-1,CASSLLKRSSHNEQFF,TGTGCCAGCAGCTTATTGAAGCGGAGCTCCCACAATGAGCAGTTCTTC
.,.,TRBV15,TRBJ1-1,CATSRDPGSSEAFF,TGTGCCACCAGCAGAGACCCCGGTTCGTCTGAAGCTTTCTTT
TRBD2,many,TRBV2,TRBJ2-1,CASSPPGLAGGYNEQFF,TGTGCCAGCAGTCCTCCGGGACTAGCGGGAGGGTACAATGAGCAGTTCTTC
.,.,TRBV12-5,TRBJ2-4,CASGLVLGGRMAKNIQYF,TGTGCTAGTGGTTTGGTACTAGGGGGAAGGATGGCCAAAAACATTCAGTACTTC
.,.,TRBV20-1,TRBJ2-5,CSAPHSTISASETQYF,TGCAGTGCCCCACATAGTACGATTAGCGCCTCGGAGACCCAGTACTTC
TRBD2,few,TRBV3-1,TRBJ2-5,CASSQRLAGRGETQYF,TGTGCCAGCAGCCAACGACTAGCGGGAAGGGGAGAGACCCAGTACTTC
.,.,TRBV20-1,TRBJ2-1,CSAASTRYSYNEQFF,TGCAGTGCTGCTTCAACTAGATACTCCTACAATGAGCAGTTCTTC
.,.,TRBV4-1,TRBJ1-1,CASSREGSAEAFF,TGCGCCAGCAGCCGAGAGGGGAGCGCTGAAGCTTTCTTT
TRBD2,few,TRBV15,TRBJ2-7,CATSRDLASGAYEQYF,TGTGCCACCAGCAGAGATCTCGCTAGCGGGGCCTACGAGCAGTACTTC
TRBD1,few,TRBV11-3,TRBJ2-5,CASSPNSQGGRETQYF,TGTGCCAGCAGCCCCAATTCACAGGGGGGAAGAGAGACCCAGTACTTC
TRBD1,few,TRBV5-1,TRBJ1-5,CASSLVAGQGDQPQHF,TGCGCCAGCAGCTTGGTGGCAGGACAGGGCGATCAGCCCCAGCATTTT
.,.,TRBV6-4,TRBJ1-1,CASSDSISEAFF,TGTGCCAGCAGTGACTCGATTTCTGAAGCTTTCTTT
TRBD2,.,TRBV6-1,TRBJ2-3,CASRNLAGVRTDTQYF,TGTGCCAGCAGGAACCTAGCGGGAGTGAGAACAGATACGCAGTATTTT
.,many,TRBV24-1,TRBJ2-1,CATSVSAREQFF,TGTGCCACCAGTGTGTCCGCGCGTGAGCAGTTCTTC
.,.,TRBV20-1,TRBJ1-1,CSAPQGDSTEAFF,TGCAGTGCCCCGCAGGGAGACTCCACTGAAGCTTTCTTT
.,few,TRBV5-6,TRBJ1-1,CASSLTAVNTEAFF,TGTGCCAGCAGCCTCACCGCAGTGAACACTGAAGCTTTCTTT
.,few,TRBV3-1,TRBJ1-1,CASSHLRTGMITEAFF,TGTGCCAGCAGCCACCTGAGAACAGGGATGATCACTGAAGCTTTCTTT
.,few,TRBV5-1,TRBJ2-3,CASSLLASSTDTQYF,TGCGCCAGCAGCTTGTTAGCGTCTAGCACAGATACGCAGTATTTT
.,few,TRBV29-1,TRBJ2-7,CSVVFIGPGSEQYF,TGCAGCGTTGTGTTTATCGGGCCAGGGTCCGAGCAGTACTTC
TRBD2,.,TRBV7-9,TRBJ2-1,CASSHLTSGRGNEQFF,TGTGCCAGCAGCCACTTGACTAGCGGGCGTGGGAATGAGCAGTTCTTC
TRBD1,few,TRBV5-1,TRBJ2-2,CASSRDRNTPSGELFF,TGCGCCAGCAGCCGGGACAGGAATACCCCCTCCGGGGAGCTGTTTTTT
TRBD1,.,TRBV3-1,TRBJ1-1,CASSPRQGPSNTEAFF,TGTGCCAGCAGCCCGAGACAGGGGCCATCAAACACTGAAGCTTTCTTT
TRBD1,.,TRBV5-5,TRBJ1-2,CASSRDRGFHNYGYTF,TGTGCCAGCAGTCGGGACAGGGGCTTTCACAACTATGGCTACACCTTC
.,.,TRBV5-1,TRBJ1-5,CASSAGTAGNQPQHF,TGCGCCAGCAGCGCCGGGACCGCAGGCAATCAGCCCCAGCATTTT
.,few,TRBV7-9,TRBJ2-1,CASSYQGIRNNEQFF,TGTGCCAGCAGCTACCAGGGGATTAGGAACAATGAGCAGTTCTTC
TRBD1,.,TRBV5-1,TRBJ2-5,CASSLEDRQETQYF,TGCGCCAGCAGCTTGGAGGACAGGCAAGAGACCCAGTACTTC
TRBD2,.,TRBV3-1,TRBJ2-1,CASSQVRLAGVGEQFF,TGTGCCAGCAGCCAAGTCAGGCTAGCGGGAGTCGGTGAGCAGTTCTTC
TRBD1,few,TRBV5-1,TRBJ1-6,CASSTQGSSYNSPLHF,TGCGCCAGCAGCACACAGGGGAGCTCCTATAATTCACCCCTCCACTTT
.,many,TRBV10-3,TRBJ2-3,CAIKGGTAFTDTQYF,TGTGCCATCAAAGGCGGGACAGCGTTCACAGATACGCAGTATTTT
.,many,TRBV5-5,TRBJ2-7,CASSYDSESEQYF,TGTGCCAGCAGCTACGACAGTGAGTCGGAGCAGTACTTC
TRBD1,few,TRBV24-1,TRBJ1-6,CATTLGTGRNSPLHF,TGTGCCACCACCCTGGGGACAGGGCGAAATTCACCCCTCCACTTT
.,few,TRBV9,TRBJ1-1,CASSVDVTAEAFF,TGTGCCAGCAGCGTCGATGTGACCGCCGAAGCTTTCTTT
TRBD2,.,TRBV30,TRBJ2-3,CAWSQGLAGNEDTQYF,TGTGCCTGGAGTCAGGGACTAGCGGGAAATGAGGATACGCAGTATTTT
TRBD1,.,TRBV10-3,TRBJ1-2,CATFRRDRGRRDYGYTF,TGTGCCACCTTTCGACGGGACAGGGGGCGCCGGGACTATGGCTACACCTTC
.,few,TRBV12-3/TRBV12-4,TRBJ1-2,CASSLEVSAGTVGYTF,TGTGCCAGCAGTTTAGAAGTTTCGGCAGGAACGGTGGGCTACACCTTC
TRBD1,few,TRBV29-1,TRBJ2-7,CSVLQGTEEQYF,TGCAGCGTTTTACAGGGGACGGAGGAGCAGTACTTC
.,few,TRBV29-1,TRBJ1-1,CSVALQAERTEAFF,TGCAGCGTGGCTTTACAGGCGGAGAGGACTGAAGCTTTCTTT
TRBD1,few,TRBV7-9,TRBJ2-5,CASSSDREQETQYF,TGTGCCAGCAGCTCGGACAGGGAACAAGAGACCCAGTACTTC
.,.,TRBV12-3/TRBV12-4,TRBJ1-4,CASSPQGTVEKLFF,TGTGCCAGCAGTCCCCAAGGGACGGTTGAAAAACTGTTTTTT